A selection of T cell receptor beta chains follows, all from one sample in a study of identical twins. Each CDR3 protein is one row after TCRdb ran MiXCR on the 5' RACE reads. Of approximately 260,000 distinct CDR3 sequences detected, 6.5% to 9.5% appear once; the ten largest clones hold about 3%. A further study also used this sample, focusing on yellow fever vaccine responses in identical twins.

The sample was CD8+ T cells sorted from blood. These receptor sequences come from a woman aged 18-30 years in good health. Each CDR3 is given with its conserved first and last residue. The order of the fields is J gene, V gene, CDR3 protein.

>TRBJ2-7|TRBV11-3
CASGISSSYEQYF
>TRBJ2-1|TRBV11-2
CASSLKSQTSGRGYNEQFF
>TRBJ1-2|TRBV12-3/TRBV12-4
CASSLEGLVGGYTF
>TRBJ1-1|TRBV6-2/TRBV6-3
CASQSPGTGAAEAFF
>TRBJ2-7|TRBV2
CASGGLYEQYF
>TRBJ2-7|TRBV15
CATSSREGEYEQYF
>TRBJ2-1|TRBV20-1
CSARGIQHPSYNEQFF
>TRBJ1-1|TRBV25-1
CASKGEAFF
>TRBJ2-5|TRBV5-5
CASSLLLDRSLQETQYF
>TRBJ2-1|TRBV6-2/TRBV6-3
CASSGRGRTSTSYNEQFF
>TRBJ1-1|TRBV18
CANSPRREGGTAEAFF
>TRBJ1-1|TRBV7-9
CASSSPNTEAFF
>TRBJ2-3|TRBV3-1
CASSQFDSAYTDTQYF
>TRBJ2-3|TRBV3-1
CACSQDLESWAGDTQYF
>TRBJ2-2|TRBV5-1
CASSLGLQTGELFF
>TRBJ2-3|TRBV13
CASSPGGVGDTQYF
>TRBJ2-5|TRBV21-1
CASSKKKGRETQYF
>TRBJ2-7|TRBV28
CASSSGLQTYPYEQYF
>TRBJ2-3|TRBV15
CATSRMADTQYF
>TRBJ2-7|TRBV27
CAILSVGYYEQYF
>TRBJ2-1|TRBV11-2
CASSLDNGWEQFF
>TRBJ1-1|TRBV6-5
CASSYSDSITEAFF
>TRBJ1-2|TRBV30
CAWSGDSTNYGYTF
>TRBJ2-1|TRBV27
CASSSGSEQFF
>TRBJ2-7|TRBV20-1
CSASGAERTLVYEQYF
>TRBJ2-1|TRBV12-5
CASSGTGSDEQFF
>TRBJ2-7|TRBV11-2
CASSLARISYEQYF
>TRBJ1-4|TRBV7-9
CASSPANRATNEKLFF
>TRBJ2-4|TRBV20-1
CSARGAGSGKNIQYF
>TRBJ1-1|TRBV5-1
CASSQTSGGSTEAFF
>TRBJ2-6|TRBV6-4
CASSETGGGSGANVLTF
>TRBJ2-7|TRBV6-2/TRBV6-3
CASSPITSGRIDEQYF
>TRBJ2-1|TRBV7-9
CASSSEVGYNEQFF
>TRBJ2-1|TRBV19
CASSIRSGSYNEQFF
>TRBJ2-3|TRBV5-1
CASSSLTSGGAVDTQYF
>TRBJ2-2|TRBV12-3/TRBV12-4
CASRMDRGYTGELFF
>TRBJ2-2|TRBV5-6
CASAPWLAGELFF
>TRBJ2-3|TRBV20-1
CSARDTPNRVPDTQYF
>TRBJ1-1|TRBV27
CASSLNRLNTEAFF
>TRBJ2-1|TRBV12-3/TRBV12-4
CASSFNIGAQFF